This T cell receptor beta chain was found in a study of T cells after yellow fever vaccination (dated by TCRdb to about 2019). In terms of the full investigation: The SMART-Seq v4 Ultra Low Input RNA kit was used to prepare libraries from fractions with low cell numbers. Blood samples were taken at several timepoints before and after primary and secondary immunization, and bulk PBMC replicates and cell subsets were isolated. To track T-cell clones before and after primary and booster YFV17D yellow fever vaccination, bulk TCR alpha and beta repertoires were sequenced longitudinally. Two healthy male donors made up the cohort, one aged 18 to 30 years and the other aged 30 to 40 years.

General findings and caveats noted by the study authors: A small fraction of clonotypes showed up in both the CD4 and CD8 compartments, probably as a result of convergent recombination. The secondary T-cell response was weaker than the primary response but faster, peaking on day 5 instead of day 15. Because abundant contaminating clonotypes from the bulk population could be contained in FACS-sorted repertoires, computational filtering was required. Most clones expanded after primary vaccination were re-detected after the booster (96% of CD4 and approximately 89% of CD8), suggesting broad memory maintenance. The study included only two donors, which limits how far the findings can be generalized.

Of note for this clonotype: Its specific antigen is unknown. One base away there is no much larger clone; base qualities are not given.

The sample's treatment or condition label, decoded: live attenuated yellow fever vaccine strain. At every blood-draw timepoint, two biological replicates of bulk PBMCs were collected. A standard Ficoll-Paque protocol was used to isolate PBMCs from peripheral blood. RNA was extracted with TriZol from bulk PBMCs, CD4 and CD8 fractions, and dextramer-positive and dextramer-negative fractions. TCR cDNA was made using 5'RACE template switching, a step that added a universal primer site and unique molecular identifiers. Priming of cDNA synthesis was performed from both the TCR alpha and TCR beta constant segments. Libraries were amplified in two PCR steps, with sample barcodes and sequencing adapters added in the second step. Sequencing of the libraries was done on either Illumina HiSeq 2500 (2x100 bp) or NovaSeq (2x150 bp). The published analysis was carried out like this. Reads were demultiplexed and collapsed into UMI consensus sequences with MIGEC, and V(D)J alignment was performed with MiXCR. Using edgeR on replicate PBMC samples, clonotypes were called vaccine-responding if FDR was below 0.01 and the log2 fold change was above 5 up to day 15. CD4 or CD8 identity was assigned to each bulk clonotype according to whether the clonotype was present at higher abundance in the sequenced CD4 repertoire or the sequenced CD8 repertoire. Using fastp at Q25 and MiXCR, TCRdb reprocessed the public reads and kept productive beta chains. CDR3 protein sequences are deduplicated, and each keeps its most common genes and DNA. None of the V and J calls come from the authors' own analysis; TCRdb made them. Within this sample are 500,000 to 650,000 distinct CDR3 sequences, with roughly a sixth of them counted one time only. 15% to 20% of the sample belongs to the ten largest clones.

The TCR originated in a man aged 18 to 30 who received the YFV17D yellow fever vaccine. The sample here was PBMCs, taken about 5 days after the first yellow fever vaccination.

The CDR3 amino acid sequence is: CASSVEGFGGNTIYF. The nucleotide sequence reads TGTGCCAGCAGCGTAGAAGGGTTTGGTGGAAACACCATATATTTT. Recombination connected TRBV9 to TRBJ1-3; the D gene remains uncertain. There are 15 amino acids in the CDR3, from cysteine to phenylalanine inclusive. Left in the record is the CDR3 DNA by itself, 45 bases read in frame from the first base. V is clipped by 0 bases and J by 3 bases, and the sequence between their germline boundaries is 10 bases long. CDR1 and CDR2 are read off the germline V gene as SGDLS and YYNGEE.